What follows are 21 T cell receptor beta chains derived from one specimen sequenced in a study of T cells in Graves' hyperthyroidism and ophthalmopathy. Amplified regions were TCR beta CDR3 sequences from RNA transcripts. The primer set for the first-round RT-PCR of the TCR CDR3 was HTBI. A single record per CDR3 protein comes from TCRdb applying MiXCR to the multiplex PCR reads. The data contain a few hundred thousand distinct CDR3 sequences, 35% to 55% of them singletons. Sequencing was carried out using peripheral blood or thyroid tissue (not recorded which). The receptors were gathered from a young woman with Graves' hyperthyroidism.

The gene calls are TRBV7-3 and TRBJ1-1; perhaps TRBD1 as D (5 bases). The V end lost 5 bases, the J end lost 7 bases, and 17 bases lay between the germline ends. The CDR3 contains 14 residues. Germline-derived CDR1 and CDR2 are SGHTA and FQGTGA. The CDR3 region is CASSPREGRHEAFF. In DNA form, the CDR3 reads TGTGCCAGCAGCCCACGGGAGGGGAGACATGAAGCTTTCTTT.

This clonotype has ten or more counts. The chain combines TRBV24-1 with TRBJ2-2; D is perhaps TRBD2 (7 bases). Between the trimmed V and J ends, which lost 10 bases and 5 bases, there was a span of 16 bases. The CDR3 consists of 14 residues. Germline CDR1 is KGHDR and CDR2 is SFDVKD. In nucleotides, the CDR3 is TGTGCCACAAGTCGGGGGGCGCAAACCGGGGAGCTGTTTTTT. It codes for CATSRGAQTGELFF.

The chain couples TRBV27 to TRBJ1-5, with 7 bases that match TRBD1. This CDR3 has 14 amino acids. Germline V gene sequence: CDR1 MNHEY, CDR2 SMNVEV (reference sequence). Trimming cost V 5 bases and J 8 bases; bases outside gene matches: 9. DNA for the CDR3: TGTGCCAGCAGTAAACAGGGGTCTTGGGAGCCCCAGCATTTT. Translating gives CASSKQGSWEPQHF.

This clonotype occurred many times. A read error may explain this, as a much larger clone is one base away. This chain links TRBV2 with TRBJ1-1; no clear D gene. Germline loops: CDR1 SNHLY, CDR2 FYNNEI. The CDR3 runs to 8 residues. The CDR3 here is CASSQAFF. CDR3 bases: TGTGCCAGCAGTCAAGCTTTCTTT. Full variable domain (rest looked up from reference TRBV2 and TRBJ1-1): EPEVTQTPSHQVTQMGQEVILRCVPISNHLYFYWYRQILGQKVEFLVSFYNNEISEKSEIFDDQFSVERPDGSNFTLKIRSTKLEDSAMYFCASSQAFFGQGTRLTVV.

This clonotype was picked up a small number of times. The V call is TRBV29-1, the J call TRBJ2-5; no definite D call. The germline V gene encodes CDR1 SQVTM and CDR2 ANQGSEA. V was cut by 1 base and J by 5 bases, with 8 bases left in between. This CDR3 contains 12 residues. DNA of the CDR3: TGCAGCGTTGAAGGGCCAGCGGAGACCCAGTACTTC. Translating it yields CSVEGPAETQYF.

The V and J genes are TRBV11-1 and TRBJ2-3, with 11 bases matching TRBD2. V lost 5 bases to trimming and J lost 14 bases; unmatched junction nucleotides: 6. The CDR3 runs to 12 residues. Germline assignment: CDR1 SGHAT and CDR2 FQDESV (reference sequence). The CDR3 region is CASSLSGRALYF. The DNA of the CDR3 is TGTGCCAGCAGCCTTAGCGGGAGGGCCTTGTATTTT.

Comments on this clonotype: Mismatch with germline at one junction end may stem from a read error. The chain joins TRBV7-9 to TRBJ2-2; D is perhaps TRBD1 or TRBD2 (5 bases each). From germline, CDR1 is SEHNR and CDR2 FQNEAQ (reference sequence). This CDR3 spans 18 amino acids. Here the CDR3 reads CASSLVYRGRTNIGELSF. The CDR3 DNA sequence: TGTGCCAGCAGCTTAGTTTATCGGGGACGGACGAACATCGGGGAGCTGTCTTTT.

The rearrangement uses TRBV7-6 and TRBJ2-7; D is perhaps TRBD1 or TRBD2 (5 bases each). V gave up 8 bases and J gave up 3 bases, with 23 bases separating them. The CDR3 consists of 16 residues. In germline, CDR1 is SGHVS, CDR2 FNYEAQ. CDR3 region: CASRPLGTAFGYEQYF. Here the CDR3 DNA reads TGTGCCAGCCGGCCCTTGGGGACCGCTTTTGGCTACGAGCAGTACTTC.

The chain has TRBV7-2 and TRBJ2-7; TRBD2 matches at 13 bases. The assigned J gene may be wrong: the sequence end matches TRBJ2-1 better. The CDR3 sequence is 14 residues long. The germline V gene encodes CDR1 SGHTA and CDR2 FQGNSA. The CDR3 DNA reads as TGTGCCAGCAGTGCACTAGCGGGGGGGGGTGAGCAGTTCTTC. Protein sequence: CASSALAGGGEQFF.

This rearrangement joins TRBV10-3 to TRBJ1-4, with 7 bases lining up with TRBD1. This CDR3 contains 14 residues. The J segment lost 6 bases and the V segment lost 6 bases, leaving 7 bases of the junction unmatched. Germline loops: CDR1 ENHRY, CDR2 SYGVKD. In DNA form, the CDR3 reads TGTGCCATCAGGAGACAGGGAGAGGATGAAAAACTGTTTTTT. Its protein is CAIRRQGEDEKLFF.

A remark on this clonotype: An end of the junction does not agree with germline; a read error may underlie this. V and J are TRBV20-1 and TRBJ2-2; TRBD2 aligns across 14 bases. Germline assignment: CDR1 DFQATT and CDR2 SNEGSKA (reference sequence). The CDR3 is 18 amino acids. The CDR3: CSAREGLAGVPNTGGLFF. The DNA of the CDR3 is TGCAGTGCTAGAGAGGGACTAGCGGGAGTCCCGAACACCGGGGGGCTGTTTTTT.

A note on this clonotype: At one of its ends the junction is not consistent with the germline gene, which may arise from a read error. V usage is TRBV12-3 or TRBV12-4 and J usage is TRBJ1-4; 10 bases line up with TRBD1. The CDR3 has 17 residues. CDR3 nucleotide sequence: TGTGCCAGCACCTCTTCGACAGGGGGCTTAACTAATGAAAAACTGGTTTTT. It is translated as CASTSSTGGLTNEKLVF.

A remark on this clonotype: A read error may produce the germline difference seen at one junction end. This chain connects TRBV20-1 to TRBJ2-7, with D perhaps TRBD1 or TRBD2 (5 bases each). The germline CDR1 and CDR2 sequences are DFQATT and SNEGSKA (reference sequence). The CDR3 length is 14 residues. The chain's CDR3 is CSASWGSSGYERYF. The CDR3 coding sequence is TGCAGTGCTAGCTGGGGGAGCAGCGGTTACGAGCGGTACTTC.

The chain employs TRBV15 and TRBJ1-2; the D is unclear. Germline CDR1 reads LNHNV; CDR2 reads YYDKDF (reference sequence). The V end lost 0 bases, the J end lost 0 bases, and 8 bases lay between the germline ends. This CDR3 comprises 15 residues. Here the CDR3 reads CATSRDAQPNYGYTF. The CDR3 region has the DNA TGTGCCACCAGCAGAGATGCCCAGCCTAACTATGGCTACACCTTC.

To note about this clonotype: This may stem from a read error, because a much larger clone lies one nucleotide away. The chain links TRBV10-2 to TRBJ2-2, with D tentatively TRBD2 (6 bases). CDR3 length: 16 residues. V was shortened by 6 bases and J by 5 bases, with 19 bases between the two germline ends. Germline V lookup: CDR1 WSHSY, CDR2 SAAADI. In DNA, the CDR3 is TGCGCCAGCAGCCCCGCAGAGCGGAGGGGAACCGGGGAGCTGTTTTTT. This sequence encodes CASSPAERRGTGELFF.

This clonotype was picked up many times. The V gene is TRBV2, the J gene TRBJ2-5; 12 bases align to TRBD2. Trimming cost V 6 bases and J 1 base; bases outside gene matches: 9. Germline V gene sequence: CDR1 SNHLY, CDR2 FYNNEI. The CDR3 loop spans 17 amino acids. This chain's CDR3 is CASSHVLAGGPQETQYF. For the CDR3, the DNA is TGTGCCAGCAGCCACGTTCTAGCGGGAGGGCCCCAAGAGACCCAGTACTTC.

This clonotype was counted at least ten times. The chain combines TRBV7-2 with TRBJ1-3, with 8 bases lining up with TRBD1. CDR1 is SGHTA, CDR2 FQGNSA, per germline. The CDR3 spans 14 residues. The trim removed 5 bases at V and 7 bases at J, leaving 7 bases unmatched. This CDR3 reads CASSRTGRGNTIYF. In DNA, the CDR3 is TGTGCCAGCAGCCGGACAGGGCGGGGGAACACCATATATTTT.

The J gene is TRBJ1-1, the V gene TRBV20-1; tentative D call: TRBD1 (5 bases). This CDR3 spans 13 amino acids. CDR1 DFQATT and CDR2 SNEGSKA come from the germline V gene (reference sequence). The V end was cut by 1 base, the J end by 4 bases, with 10 bases between. The CDR3 region has the DNA TGCAGTGCTAGAGGGGGCGCGGGCACTGAAGCTTTCTTT. Encoded protein: CSARGGAGTEAFF.

The chain couples TRBV29-1 to TRBJ2-6; 8 nucleotides align to TRBD2. This CDR3 is 17 amino acids long. CDR1 and CDR2 (germline): SQVTM, ANQGSEA. V lost 0 bases, J lost 2 bases, and 6 bases stayed unmatched. The CDR3 nucleotides read TGCAGCGTTGAAGAGTCGGGAGGGTTCGCTGGGGCCAACGTCCTGACTTTC. Residues: CSVEESGGFAGANVLTF.

This clonotype was recorded many times. The chain recombines TRBV5-8 with TRBJ1-1, with TRBD1 identical over 7 bases. In germline, CDR1 is SGHTS, CDR2 YDEGEE. J gave up 3 bases and V 0 bases, and 2 bases lay outside the gene matches. The CDR3 loop spans 14 amino acids. The CDR3 DNA is TGTGCCAGCAGCTTGGAGGGGGCTGACACTGAAGCTTTCTTT. Translating it yields CASSLEGADTEAFF. The variable domain in full, with the rest retrieved from reference TRBV5-8 and TRBJ1-1, is EAGVTQSPTHLIKTRGQQATLRCSPISGHTSVYWYQQALGLGLQFLLWYDEGEERNRGNFPPRFSGRQFPNYSSELNVNALELEDSALYLCASSLEGADTEAFFGQGTRLTVV.

The CDR3 loop is CASSHPVGAGYTF. The CDR3 DNA reads as TGTGCCAGCAGTCACCCGGTGGGGGCTGGCTACACCTTC. J is TRBJ1-2 and V is TRBV6-2 or TRBV6-3; TRBD1 might be the D (6 bases). Germline CDR1 is MNHEY and CDR2 is SVGEGT. V lost 5 bases, J lost 7 bases, and 14 bases lay in between. The CDR3 extends over 13 amino acids.